This entry lists 27 T cell receptor beta chains sequenced from one sample in a study of OX40 agonist ivuxolimab in advanced cancers. The assay was immunoSEQ multiplex PCR, and TCRdb's table has in-frame clones only and misses some. The table records 70,000 to 85,000 clones, about 94% of them present only once. Material: CD4+ or CD8+ T cells sorted from blood, obtained in a trial of the OX40 agonist ivuxolimab. Receptors originate from an adult with an advanced solid tumor such as melanoma, head and neck, liver or kidney cancer.

J is TRBJ2-1 and V is TRBV27, with 7 nucleotides matching TRBD2. The V gene's germline CDR1 is MNHEY and CDR2 SMNVEV (reference sequence). The trim removed 8 bases at V and 5 bases at J, leaving 12 bases unmatched. The CDR3 sequence is 15 residues long. The CDR3 spells CASRLTGGLHNEQFF. In DNA, the CDR3 is TGTGCCAGCCGGCTAACCGGGGGACTACACAATGAGCAGTTCTTC.

The rearrangement joins TRBV5-1 to TRBJ2-7, with TRBD1 as a possible D gene (6 bases). Germline V gene data show CDR1 as SGHRS and CDR2 as YFSETQ. V lost 0 bases and J 1 base, leaving 11 bases between the germline ends. CDR3 size: 15 residues. The DNA for the CDR3 is TGCGCCAGCAGCTTGGTAGGGGGACCTTCCTACGAGCAGTACTTC. It is translated as CASSLVGGPSYEQYF.

This clone was detected a few times. The chain combines TRBV4-3 with TRBJ1-3; unclear D gene. V lost 3 bases to trimming and J lost 0 bases, with 9 bases between them. Germline lookup yields CDR1 LGHNA and CDR2 YSLEER. This CDR3 contains 15 residues. This CDR3 is CASSQIEASGNTIYF. The CDR3 DNA sequence: TGCGCCAGCAGCCAGATAGAGGCCTCTGGAAACACCATATATTTT.

This clone was seen more than once but under ten times. The chain has TRBV6-6 and TRBJ2-7; no reliable D call. The ends were cut back, 8 bases at V and 2 bases at J, with 10 bases in the middle. Germline V gives CDR1 MNHNY, CDR2 SVGAGI (reference sequence). The CDR3 sequence is 12 residues long. As DNA, the CDR3 is TGTGCCAGCTCCCCCCGAGCCTACGAGCAGTACTTC. This codes for CASSPRAYEQYF.

This clone was seen only once. The V gene is TRBV4-2, the J gene TRBJ1-2, with D perhaps TRBD1 (6 bases). CDR3 length: 14 residues. The germline CDR1 and CDR2 sequences are LGHNA and YNFKEQ. V lost 4 bases to trimming and J lost 4 bases, with 13 bases between them. CDR3 amino acids: CASSPRGPAYGYTF. The CDR3 region has the DNA TGTGCCAGCAGCCCCAGGGGTCCAGCCTATGGCTACACCTTC.

The chain carries TRBV10-3 and TRBJ2-7; no reliable D call. Germline V CDR1 and CDR2: ENHRY, SYGVKD. Deletions cut 0 bases from V and 3 bases from J, with 15 bases between. The CDR3 has 16 amino acids. CDR3 sequence: CAISESDGSGLYEQYF. CDR3 DNA sequence: TGTGCCATCAGTGAGTCAGATGGATCAGGCCTCTACGAGCAGTACTTC.

This chain connects TRBV5-6 to TRBJ2-7; 7 bases are a match to TRBD1. The V gene's germline CDR1 is SGHDT and CDR2 YYEEEE. This CDR3 has 12 amino acids. The trim removed 4 bases at V and 10 bases at J, leaving 8 bases unmatched. The CDR3 region is CASSTGALEQYF. The DNA of the CDR3 is TGTGCCAGCAGCACAGGGGCTTTGGAACAGTACTTC.

V usage is TRBV28 and J usage is TRBJ2-1; 7 positions agree with TRBD2. V lost 5 bases and J lost 2; bases outside the gene matches: 6. This CDR3 comprises 15 residues. Germline V gene sequence: CDR1 MDHEN, CDR2 SYDVKM. The CDR3 is CASSPLAETYNEQFF. The DNA of the CDR3 is TGTGCCAGCAGTCCCCTAGCGGAGACCTACAATGAGCAGTTCTTC.

The chain joins TRBV9 to TRBJ2-5; D is possibly TRBD1 or TRBD2 (5 bases each). The J call may be incorrect, as the DNA end agrees better with TRBJ2-7. This CDR3 has 14 residues. The germline V gene encodes CDR1 SGDLS and CDR2 YYNGEE. Here the CDR3 reads CASSAEGRTYEQYF. The CDR3, as DNA: TGTGCCAGCAGCGCAGAGGGACGAACCTACGAGCAGTACTTC.

The chain couples TRBV5-1 to TRBJ1-2; no reliable D call. CDR1 is SGHRS, CDR2 YFSETQ, per germline. With 0 bases removed from V and 10 bases from J, the gap between germline ends came to 10 bases. The CDR3 sequence is 12 residues long. The CDR3 DNA follows: TGCGCCAGCAGCTTGGGACATATGGACTACACCTTC. It is translated as CASSLGHMDYTF.

The chain couples TRBV29-1 to TRBJ2-7; 14 bases map to TRBD2. Germline lookup yields CDR1 SQVTM and CDR2 ANQGSEA. The CDR3 is made up of 14 amino acids. J lost 4 bases, V lost 2 bases, and 1 base had no gene match. CDR3 amino acids: CSVEWTSGGYEQYF. In DNA, the CDR3 is TGCAGCGTTGAATGGACTAGCGGGGGGTACGAGCAGTACTTC.

The V gene is TRBV7-8, the J gene TRBJ2-3; D uncertain. The CDR3 loop spans 13 amino acids. Trimming pared 4 bases from V and 4 bases from J, leaving 9 bases between. Germline V lookup: CDR1 SGHVS, CDR2 FQNEAQ. The CDR3 coding sequence is TGTGCCAGCAGCTCCTTAGTGGCAGATACGCAGTATTTT. This encodes CASSSLVADTQYF.

The chain employs TRBV7-9 and TRBJ2-7; D is undetermined. V lost 0 bases to trimming and J lost 1 base, with 10 bases between them. This CDR3 comprises 15 residues. Germline CDR1 is SEHNR and CDR2 is FQNEAQ (reference sequence). For the CDR3, the DNA is TGTGCCAGCAGCTTAGCCTCCTGGGCGTCCTACGAGCAGTACTTC. As protein: CASSLASWASYEQYF.

The J gene is TRBJ2-7, the V gene TRBV29-1; D not resolved. Between the trimmed V and J ends, which lost 6 bases and 3 bases, there was a span of 12 bases. The length of the CDR3 is 12 residues. CDR1 and CDR2 (germline): SQVTM, ANQGSEA. In DNA form, the CDR3 reads TGCAGCGTCTTGGGCCTTCACTACGAGCAGTACTTC. Protein product: CSVLGLHYEQYF.

The chain links TRBV27 to TRBJ2-7, with a tentative D call TRBD1 (5 bases). Germline loops: CDR1 MNHEY, CDR2 SMNVEV (reference sequence). CDR3 size: 15 residues. Trimming took 10 bases from V and 2 from J, leaving 21 bases between them. The CDR3 DNA reads TGTGCCACCTCAAGGGGCTCCTTCCACACCTACGAGCAGTACTTC. It is translated as CATSRGSFHTYEQYF.

V usage is TRBV27 and J usage is TRBJ2-3; unclear D gene. The germline gives CDR1 MNHEY, CDR2 SMNVEV (reference sequence). Trimming pared 8 bases from V and 2 bases from J, leaving 14 bases between. This CDR3 region has 14 residues. CDR3 sequence: CASGSKSPTDTQYF. CDR3 nucleotides: TGTGCCAGCGGCTCGAAGTCCCCCACAGATACGCAGTATTTT.

The table lists this clone with a count of one. The chain links TRBV25-1 to TRBJ2-3, with unresolved D. The germline V and J ends were trimmed by 0 bases and 10 bases, with 8 bases remaining between them. The CDR3 is 12 amino acids. Germline V gene sequence: CDR1 MGHDK, CDR2 SYGVNS. The CDR3 is CASSEYGAAQYF. CDR3 DNA: TGTGCCAGCAGTGAATATGGAGCCGCGCAGTATTTT.

The genes are TRBV11-1 and TRBJ2-1, with 8 bases matching TRBD2. J was trimmed by 9 bases and V by 4 bases; bases with no gene match: 5. The germline V gene has CDR1 SGHAT and CDR2 FQDESV (reference sequence). The CDR3 extends over 13 amino acids. The CDR3: CASSSAGGAEQFF. Here the CDR3 DNA reads TGTGCCAGCAGCTCAGCCGGGGGGGCTGAGCAGTTCTTC.

This clone came up once. The rearrangement joins TRBV7-8 to TRBJ1-4, with D possibly TRBD1 on 6 matching bases. From germline, CDR1 is SGHVS and CDR2 FQNEAQ. This CDR3 has 14 amino acids. V was clipped by 3 bases and J by 7 bases, with 12 bases between them. The CDR3 nucleotides are TGTGCCAGCAGCTTGTCCAGGGGCAGTGAAAAACTGTTTTTT. Translation gives CASSLSRGSEKLFF.

The rearrangement uses TRBV19 and TRBJ2-7, with 7 bases fitting TRBD1. Germline CDR1 LNHDA, CDR2 SQIVND (reference sequence). The CDR3 runs to 15 residues. V shed 0 bases and J 4 bases; nucleotides not matched to a gene: 6. Here the CDR3 reads CASSIDLGTAYEQYF. CDR3 sequence (DNA): TGTGCCAGTAGTATAGATCTGGGGACAGCATACGAGCAGTACTTC.

The chain employs TRBV30 and TRBJ2-3; maybe TRBD1 (5 bases). The ends were cut back, 3 bases at V and 3 bases at J, with 16 bases in the middle. The CDR3 is made up of 15 amino acids. CDR1 is GTSNPN, CDR2 SVGIG, per germline (reference sequence). Here the CDR3 reads CAWRFGPGLTDTQYF. For the CDR3, the DNA is TGTGCCTGGAGATTCGGCCCAGGGTTGACAGATACGCAGTATTTT.

The V and J genes are TRBV9 and TRBJ2-3; D assignment may be TRBD1 or TRBD2 (6 bases each). The CDR3 consists of 16 residues. The germline V gene has CDR1 SGDLS and CDR2 YYNGEE. Trimming cost V 0 bases and J 0 bases, with 11 bases left between them. CDR3 residues: CASSVEGGHSTDTQYF. CDR3 bases: TGTGCCAGCAGCGTAGAGGGGGGCCATAGCACAGATACGCAGTATTTT.

This chain uses TRBV27 with TRBJ2-3, with 7 positions matching TRBD1. Trimming cost V 1 base and J 5 bases; bases outside gene matches: 6. Germline V gene sequence: CDR1 MNHEY, CDR2 SMNVEV (reference sequence). This CDR3 region has 15 residues. CDR3 nucleotides: TGTGCCAGCAGTTTATTCGGGACAGAAAAAGATACGCAGTATTTT. Translated: CASSLFGTEKDTQYF.

The chain has TRBV28 and TRBJ1-3, with D tentatively TRBD1 (5 bases). CDR1 and CDR2 from the germline V gene are MDHEN and SYDVKM. The CDR3 covers 14 residues. V lost 3 bases, J lost 4 bases, and 10 bases lay in between. Here the CDR3 reads CASSFGGSGNTIYF. The CDR3 DNA reads as TGTGCCAGCAGTTTCGGGGGGTCAGGAAACACCATATATTTT.

The genes are TRBV28 and TRBJ2-7, with D uncertain. The germline V gene has CDR1 MDHEN and CDR2 SYDVKM. Trimming took off 2 bases at V and 2 bases at J, with 1 base between the two ends. This CDR3 is built from 11 residues. In DNA form, the CDR3 reads TGTGCCAGCAGTTTAACCTACGAGCAGTACTTC. Amino acid sequence: CASSLTYEQYF. The entire variable domain, with the rest obtained from reference TRBV28 and TRBJ2-7, is as follows: DVKVTQSSRYLVKRTGEKVFLECVQDMDHENMFWYRQDPGLGLRLIYFSYDVKMKEKGDIPEGYSVSREKKERFSLILESASTNQTSMYLCASSLTYEQYFGPGTRLTVT.

This chain uses TRBV28 with TRBJ2-7, with D perhaps matching TRBD1 or TRBD2 (5 bases each). This CDR3 contains 14 residues. Trimming stripped 4 bases from V and 3 bases from J, with 13 bases between. CDR1 and CDR2 from the germline V gene are MDHEN and SYDVKM. For the CDR3, the DNA is TGTGCCAGCAGTTCCCAAGGGGAGCTCTACGAGCAGTACTTC. Translating it yields CASSSQGELYEQYF.

This chain joins TRBV15 and TRBJ2-7; weak D call: TRBD2 (6 bases). Germline-derived CDR1 and CDR2 are LNHNV and YYDKDF (reference sequence). The CDR3 has 15 amino acids. V shed 1 base and J shed 5 bases, with 15 bases lying between them. The CDR3 DNA reads as TGTGCCACCAGCAGAGCATTCGGGGGTATCCACGAGCAGTACTTC. Translated, it gives CATSRAFGGIHEQYF.